This is a list of T cell receptor beta chains from one sample in a study of blood T cell repertoires in COVID-19. Generated by immunoSEQ multiplex PCR, the TCRdb table keeps only in-frame clones and is missing some. The repertoire includes around 270,000 clones, 84% of them detected once, and 1.5% sits in the top ten. Sequencing input: peripheral blood. These receptors came from a woman between 35 and 50 years old who had recovered from COVID-19. The CDR3 runs from the conserved cysteine through the conserved F or W. The D gene is left open where the match is weak. Clone size is shown for a subset of rows, as once, few, many or a class of expanded clone.

v_call: TRBV4-1
clone_size: NA
d_call: TRBD1
j_call: TRBJ1-4
cdr3_aa: CASSHHGGQPNSNDGLFF
cdr3_nt: TGCGCCAGCAGCCATCACGGGGGACAGCCGAATAGTAATGACGGACTGTTTTTT

v_call: TRBV5-1
clone_size: once
d_call: NA
j_call: TRBJ2-2
cdr3_aa: CATALGTPSTGELFF
cdr3_nt: TGCGCCACAGCGCTGGGGACACCGAGCACCGGGGAGCTGTTTTTT

v_call: TRBV19
clone_size: once
d_call: TRBD1
j_call: TRBJ1-6
cdr3_aa: CASSDRTGRNSPLHF
cdr3_nt: TGTGCCAGTAGTGACCGGACAGGGCGGAATTCACCCCTCCACTTT

v_call: TRBV28
clone_size: NA
d_call: TRBD1
j_call: TRBJ1-4
cdr3_aa: CASSFGGQGNEKLFF
cdr3_nt: TGTGCCAGCAGTTTTGGGGGACAGGGGAATGAAAAACTGTTTTTT

v_call: TRBV27
clone_size: NA
d_call: NA
j_call: TRBJ1-3
cdr3_aa: CASSLGAGFGNTIYF
cdr3_nt: TGTGCCAGCAGTTTAGGGGCAGGGTTCGGAAACACCATATATTTT

v_call: TRBV5-5
clone_size: NA
d_call: TRBD2
j_call: TRBJ2-1
cdr3_aa: CASSLIGGSEQFF
cdr3_nt: TGTGCCAGCAGCTTGATCGGGGGGTCTGAGCAGTTCTTC

v_call: TRBV2
clone_size: NA
d_call: TRBD1
j_call: TRBJ1-2
cdr3_aa: CASSDGDRGPPYYGYTF
cdr3_nt: TGTGCCAGCAGTGATGGGGACAGGGGACCCCCATACTATGGCTACACCTTC

v_call: TRBV18
clone_size: few
d_call: TRBD1
j_call: TRBJ1-1
cdr3_aa: CASSLMDRGNTEAFF
cdr3_nt: TGTGCCAGCTCACTAATGGACAGGGGCAACACTGAAGCTTTCTTT

v_call: TRBV6-5
clone_size: NA
d_call: TRBD1
j_call: TRBJ1-5
cdr3_aa: CASRNTGGHQPQHF
cdr3_nt: TGTGCCAGCAGAAATACAGGGGGGCATCAGCCCCAGCATTTT

v_call: TRBV5-4
clone_size: NA
d_call: TRBD1
j_call: TRBJ2-7
cdr3_aa: CASSVQGVYEQYF
cdr3_nt: TGTGCCAGCAGCGTGCAGGGGGTCTACGAGCAGTACTTC

v_call: TRBV15
clone_size: NA
d_call: TRBD2
j_call: TRBJ2-7
cdr3_aa: CATSRDLGTISPRSYEQYF
cdr3_nt: TGTGCCACCAGCAGAGATCTCGGGACTATAAGTCCGCGGTCCTACGAGCAGTACTTC

v_call: TRBV5-1
clone_size: NA
d_call: NA
j_call: TRBJ1-2
cdr3_aa: CASSFQEDYGYTF
cdr3_nt: TGCGCCAGCAGCTTCCAGGAGGACTATGGCTACACCTTC

v_call: TRBV6-1
clone_size: few
d_call: NA
j_call: TRBJ2-3
cdr3_aa: CASSVTPSELTDTQYF
cdr3_nt: TGTGCCAGCAGTGTCACCCCTAGCGAACTCACAGATACGCAGTATTTT

v_call: TRBV5-4
clone_size: NA
d_call: TRBD2
j_call: TRBJ2-3
cdr3_aa: CASSLTSGVVTDTQYF
cdr3_nt: TGTGCCAGCAGCTTGACTAGCGGGGTCGTCACAGATACGCAGTATTTT

v_call: TRBV10-2
clone_size: NA
d_call: NA
j_call: TRBJ1-1
cdr3_aa: CASRVEQRNTEAFF
cdr3_nt: TGCGCCAGCAGAGTAGAGCAACGGAACACTGAAGCTTTCTTT

v_call: TRBV6-5
clone_size: NA
d_call: NA
j_call: TRBJ1-1
cdr3_aa: CASRGTGHAEAFF
cdr3_nt: TGTGCCAGCAGAGGAACAGGGCACGCTGAAGCTTTCTTT

v_call: TRBV5-1
clone_size: once
d_call: NA
j_call: TRBJ2-3
cdr3_aa: CASSFPRRNGGPDTQYF
cdr3_nt: TGCGCCAGCAGCTTCCCTCGGCGAAACGGAGGCCCAGATACGCAGTATTTT

v_call: TRBV12-5
clone_size: NA
d_call: NA
j_call: TRBJ1-1
cdr3_aa: CASSLGDTEAFF
cdr3_nt: TGTGCTAGTTCCCTCGGGGACACTGAAGCTTTCTTT

v_call: TRBV12-3/TRBV12-4
clone_size: NA
d_call: TRBD1
j_call: TRBJ1-1
cdr3_aa: CASTTGDTEAFF
cdr3_nt: TGTGCCAGCACTACAGGGGACACTGAAGCTTTCTTT